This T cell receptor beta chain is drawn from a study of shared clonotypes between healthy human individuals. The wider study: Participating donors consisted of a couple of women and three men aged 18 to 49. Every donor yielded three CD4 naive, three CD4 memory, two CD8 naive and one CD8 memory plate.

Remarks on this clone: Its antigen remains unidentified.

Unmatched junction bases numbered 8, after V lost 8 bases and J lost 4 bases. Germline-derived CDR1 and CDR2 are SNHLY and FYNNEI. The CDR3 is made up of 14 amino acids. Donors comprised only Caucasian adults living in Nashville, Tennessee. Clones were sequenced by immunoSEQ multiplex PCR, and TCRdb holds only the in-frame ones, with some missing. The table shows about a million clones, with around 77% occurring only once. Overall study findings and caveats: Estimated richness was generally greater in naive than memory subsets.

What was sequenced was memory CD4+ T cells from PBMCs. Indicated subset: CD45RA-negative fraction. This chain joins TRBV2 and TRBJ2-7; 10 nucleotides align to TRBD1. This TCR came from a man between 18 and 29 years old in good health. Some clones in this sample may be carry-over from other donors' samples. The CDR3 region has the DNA TGTGCCAGCCTCCGACAGGGGGCGTTGTACGAGCAGTACTTC. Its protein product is CASLRQGALYEQYF.